The rows below give T cell receptor beta chains drawn from one sample of a study of OX40 agonist ivuxolimab in advanced cancers. Profiled with immunoSEQ multiplex PCR; TCRdb holds only in-frame clones, not every one. The data hold some 70,000 clones, with around 93% observed a single time. The sample here was CD4+ or CD8+ T cells sorted from blood, taken in a trial of the OX40 agonist ivuxolimab. The source is an adult with an advanced solid tumor such as melanoma, head and neck, liver or kidney cancer. The CDR3 runs from the conserved cysteine through the conserved F or W. The D gene is left open where the match is weak. Only some rows state a clone size, as once, few, many or a class for expanded clones.

v_call	d_call	clone_size	j_call	cdr3_length	cdr3_nt	cdr3_aa
TRBV19	-	few	TRBJ1-4	15	TGTGCCAGTAGTATCCAGTCCGCAACTAATGAAAAACTGTTTTTT	CASSIQSATNEKLFF
TRBV15	-	-	TRBJ1-5	17	TGTGCCACCAGCAGAGATTCAGGGATCCATAGCAATCAGCCCCAGCATTTT	CATSRDSGIHSNQPQHF
TRBV7-8	-	-	TRBJ2-1	15	TGTGCCAGCAGCTCCGGTTGGGGCAGGGTCAATGAGCAGTTCTTC	CASSSGWGRVNEQFF
TRBV18	TRBD1	few	TRBJ1-1	14	TGTGCCAGCTCAACACAGGGGGGAAACACTGAAGCTTTCTTT	CASSTQGGNTEAFF
TRBV6-5	TRBD1	-	TRBJ1-5	15	TGTGCCAGCAGGAGACAGGGGGCTTCCAATCAGCCCCAGCATTTT	CASRRQGASNQPQHF
TRBV7-8	-	-	TRBJ2-4	11	TGTGCCAGCTCACTTTCTGACATTCAGTACTTC	CASSLSDIQYF
TRBV6-1	TRBD1	once	TRBJ2-2	16	TGTGCCAGCAGTGTGCTGGGACAGGGGAGAACCGGGGAGCTGTTTTTT	CASSVLGQGRTGELFF
TRBV9	-	-	TRBJ1-6	14	TGTGCCAGCAGCGCGTCCCCTCGGGATTCACCCCTCCACTTT	CASSASPRDSPLHF
TRBV19	-	-	TRBJ2-6	16	TGTGCCAGTAGTATAGAAGCAGGCACTGGGGCCAACGTCCTGACTTTC	CASSIEAGTGANVLTF
TRBV19	TRBD2	-	TRBJ2-7	13	TGTGCCAGTAGGGATAGCGGGCCCTACGAGCAGTACTTC	CASRDSGPYEQYF
TRBV5-1	-	once	TRBJ1-2	14	TGCGCCAGCAGCTTGGGGCAGGGAGGCTATGGCTACACCTTC	CASSLGQGGYGYTF
TRBV27	-	-	TRBJ1-2	14	TGTGCCAGCAGTTTCAGGCAGGGTGTCTATGGCTACACCTTC	CASSFRQGVYGYTF
TRBV19	TRBD2	-	TRBJ2-2	17	TGTGCCAGTAATGGGGGGAGCGGGGTCGCGAACACCGGGGAGCTGTTTTTT	CASNGGSGVANTGELFF
TRBV30	-	-	TRBJ2-3	14	TGTGCCTGGCGACCGGGGCTGGACACAGATACGCAGTATTTT	CAWRPGLDTDTQYF
TRBV10-3	TRBD2	-	TRBJ2-7	16	TGTGCCATCAGTGACATCGGGACTAGTCGTTCGTACGAGCAGTACTTC	CAISDIGTSRSYEQYF
TRBV13	-	-	TRBJ1-1	15	TGTGCCAGCAGCTTAGGACGGCCCGCTGGTCCTGAAGCTTTCTTT	CASSLGRPAGPEAFF
TRBV7-6	TRBD1	-	TRBJ1-4	16	TGTGCCAGCAGCAATCGACAGGGGCTCACTAATGAAAAACTGTTTTTT	CASSNRQGLTNEKLFF
TRBV5-1	-	-	TRBJ2-1	13	TGCGCCAGCAGCTTGGGTCAGGACCAAATTAAGTTCTTC	CASSLGQDQIKFF
TRBV6-5	-	-	TRBJ2-7	14	TGTGCCAGCAGTGAACGATGGAGCTCCTACGAGCAGTACTTC	CASSERWSSYEQYF
TRBV10-3	TRBD2	-	TRBJ2-3	14	TGTGCCATCAGATCGGCGGGAGGCACAGATACGCAGTATTTT	CAIRSAGGTDTQYF
TRBV30	-	-	TRBJ1-2	12	TGTGCCGGGTATGGAACTAACTATGGCTACACCTTC	CAGYGTNYGYTF
TRBV4-1	-	-	TRBJ1-1	16	TGCGCCAGCAGCCAAGAAGTCCGGGGGGTGAACACTGAAGCTTTCTTT	CASSQEVRGVNTEAFF
TRBV18	-	-	TRBJ1-3	14	TGTGCCAGCTCAGCAGGGTTCTCTGGAAACACCATATATTTT	CASSAGFSGNTIYF
TRBV7-9	-	-	TRBJ1-3	13	TGTGCCAGCACCGCGGCTGGAGGAAACACCATATATTTT	CASTAAGGNTIYF
TRBV25-1	-	-	TRBJ1-2	13	TGTGCCAGCAGCGGGACGCCGGAGGCGGGCTACACCTTC	CASSGTPEAGYTF
TRBV30	-	-	TRBJ2-5	12	TGTGCCTGGAAATCGTTTGGGGAGACCCAGTACTTC	CAWKSFGETQYF
TRBV30	-	-	TRBJ2-3	15	TGTGCCTGGAGTCTAGCCTCTCCGGGCACAGATACGCAGTATTTT	CAWSLASPGTDTQYF
TRBV7-2	TRBD1	-	TRBJ2-7	15	TGTGCCAGCAGCCTCACCGGGACAGGGACGTACGAGCAGTACTTC	CASSLTGTGTYEQYF
TRBV5-1	TRBD1	-	TRBJ2-1	14	TGCGCCAGCAGCTTGCAGGGGGCTACACATGAGCAGTTCTTC	CASSLQGATHEQFF
TRBV11-2	-	-	TRBJ1-3	15	TGTGCCAGCAGCTTAGGGGGCCACCCTGGAAACACCATATATTTT	CASSLGGHPGNTIYF
TRBV7-9	TRBD1	-	TRBJ1-1	16	TGTGCCAGCAGCACAATCGCGGGACAGGGGAGGTCTGAAGCTTTCTTT	CASSTIAGQGRSEAFF
TRBV19	-	few	TRBJ1-3	14	TGTGCCAGTATCCAGGCGAGCTCTGGAAACACCATATATTTT	CASIQASSGNTIYF
TRBV5-5	-	-	TRBJ1-3	14	TGTGCCAGCAGCTTGGCCCCAGGGGCAAACACCATATATTTT	CASSLAPGANTIYF
TRBV2	-	few	TRBJ2-3	13	TGTGCCAGCAGTGGGACTCCTCCAAATACGCAGTATTTT	CASSGTPPNTQYF
TRBV6-1	-	-	TRBJ1-1	13	TGTGCCAGTAAGGAGGAAACGAACACTGAAGCTTTCTTT	CASKEETNTEAFF
TRBV2	-	-	TRBJ2-1	11	TGTGCCAGCCAAGAGGACAATGAGCAGTTCTTC	CASQEDNEQFF
TRBV6-5	-	-	TRBJ1-2	13	TGTGCCAGCAGTGAAGCGGGCCAGCGCGGCTACACCTTC	CASSEAGQRGYTF
TRBV7-6	TRBD2	-	TRBJ2-7	16	TGTGCCAGCAGCGAAGGCGGGAGGGCCGTAACCTACGAGCAGTACTTC	CASSEGGRAVTYEQYF
TRBV11-1	TRBD1	-	TRBJ1-1	14	TGTGCCAGCAGCTCGACAGGGGGCGGCACTGAAGCTTTCTTT	CASSSTGGGTEAFF
TRBV7-9	TRBD1	-	TRBJ1-2	16	TGTGCCAGCAGCCCCCAGGGGGAGGGCGTCCTGTTTGGCTACACCTTC	CASSPQGEGVLFGYTF
TRBV10-1	-	-	TRBJ2-1	16	TGCGCCAGCAGTCACCCAGGGGCCGTTGAGGGAAATGAGCAGTTCTTC	CASSHPGAVEGNEQFF
TRBV9	-	-	TRBJ2-7	13	TGTGCCAGCAGCCCGGGGCAGGTTTACGAGCAGTACTTC	CASSPGQVYEQYF